These 4 T cell receptor beta chains came from one sample sequenced in a study of CD8+ T cells in alopecia areata. Regarding treatment: oral pan-JAK inhibitor, 5-10 mg twice daily. Sequencing templates came from extracted RNA that was reverse transcribed into cDNA. Generated by immunoSEQ multiplex PCR, the TCRdb table keeps only in-frame clones and is missing some. The sample has about 180,000 clones, about 53% seen once. Sequences were derived from CD8+ T cells sorted from blood, sampled at week 24, from a patient treated with tofacitinib. Receptors originate from a human donor with alopecia areata.

This clone was counted between two and nine times. The J gene is TRBJ2-1, the V gene TRBV11-2; no firm D call. Germline V gene data show CDR1 as SGHAT and CDR2 as FQNNGV. The CDR3 consists of 15 residues. The V end was cut by 3 bases, the J end by 4 bases, with 13 bases between. DNA for the CDR3: TGTGCCAGCAGCTTTAGGAGTGGCCCTTACAATGAGCAGTTCTTC. It specifies CASSFRSGPYNEQFF.

The chain links TRBV7-7 to TRBJ1-1; no clear D gene. From germline, CDR1 is SSHAT and CDR2 FNYEAQ (reference sequence). Between the trimmed V and J ends, which lost 1 base and 7 bases, there was a span of 10 bases. There are 13 residues in the CDR3. The CDR3 spells CASSLDPAGEAFF. Written as DNA, the CDR3 is TGTGCCAGCAGCTTAGACCCGGCCGGTGAAGCTTTCTTT.

This chain links TRBV7-9 with TRBJ1-2; TRBD1 matches 11 bases. The CDR3 consists of 15 residues. CDR1 SEHNR and CDR2 FQNEAQ come from the germline V gene (reference sequence). Trimming removed 6 bases from V and 3 bases from J; junction bases left unmatched: 6. The CDR3 DNA reads TGTGCCAGCAGTTTTGGACAGGGGGCTGACTATGGCTACACCTTC. Protein sequence: CASSFGQGADYGYTF. The entire variable domain, with the rest obtained from reference TRBV7-9 and TRBJ1-2, is as follows: DTGVSQNPRHKITKRGQNVTFRCDPISEHNRLYWYRQTLGQGPEFLTYFQNEAQLEKSRLLSDRFSAERPKGSFSTLEIQRTEQGDSAMYLCASSFGQGADYGYTFGSGTRLTVV.

This rearrangement joins TRBV29-1 to TRBJ1-2; D is uncertain. V shed 1 base and J shed 11 bases, with 2 bases lying between them. This CDR3 comprises 8 residues. Germline V gives CDR1 SQVTM, CDR2 ANQGSEA. CDR3 in DNA: TGCAGCGTTGAAGGGTACACCTTC. Translated, it gives CSVEGYTF.